A single T cell receptor beta chain is shown here with its context. As originally analysed: Reference gene primer amplification gave estimated nucleated cell counts. The assay was immunoSEQ multiplex PCR, and TCRdb's table has in-frame clones only and misses some. D and trimming come from the DNA, and the V and J calls and clone size come from that table. Of some 95,000 clones listed, around 90% are singletons. The data were taken from a study of blood T cell repertoires in COVID-19. About the research overall: Sites across the United States, Italy and Spain contributed samples from acute and convalescent COVID-19. PBMCs, B-cell-depleted T cells, or T cells provided the cDNA or gDNA that made up the material.

Trimming stripped 2 bases from V and 1 base from J, with 5 bases between. CDR3 length equals 13 residues. Germline V CDR1 and CDR2: SGHTA, FQGTGA. The chain has TRBV7-3 and TRBJ1-1; D uncertain. Sequencing was performed on peripheral blood. This TCR was sampled from an older man with acute or convalescent COVID-19. DNA of the CDR3: TGTGCCAGCAGCTTAGATAGGAACACTGAAGCTTTCTTT. Translated: CASSLDRNTEAFF.